The source of this TCR beta chain is a study of T cell repertoires in cytomegalovirus infection. Study-level background: Matching HLA type and CMV infection were both indicated by public TCR beta signatures.

CDR1 and CDR2 (germline): SEHNR, FQNEAQ (reference sequence). V shed 5 bases and J 2 bases; nucleotides not matched to a gene: 9. CDR3 length equals 15 residues. This clonotype was observed many times. What it recognizes is unknown. TCRdb used MiXCR to reprocess the reads, holding one entry per CDR3 protein. Counted here are about 320,000 distinct CDR3 sequences, 9% to 9.5% occurring once; the ten biggest clones make up around 4%. Study-wide results and limits: The study found HLA-C-restricted CMV-specific TCR beta clonotypes dominating the ex vivo response. Public TCR beta family frequency separated CMV-and-HLA carriers, including in an independent cohort.

This rearrangement joins TRBV7-9 to TRBJ2-7; 7 nucleotides agree with TRBD2. The sequence was collected from a human donor in good health (CMV status not recorded). Some clones in this sample may be carry-over from other donors' samples. Sequencing used PBMCs. Here the CDR3 reads CASSPRLAATYEQYF. The CDR3 coding sequence is TGTGCCAGCAGCCCCAGACTAGCAGCGACCTACGAGCAGTACTTC. Combining the CDR3 with reference TRBV7-9 and TRBJ2-7 gives the whole variable domain DTGVSQNPRHKITKRGQNVTFRCDPISEHNRLYWYRQTLGQGPEFLTYFQNEAQLEKSRLLSDRFSAERPKGSFSTLEIQRTEQGDSAMYLCASSPRLAATYEQYFGPGTRLTVT.